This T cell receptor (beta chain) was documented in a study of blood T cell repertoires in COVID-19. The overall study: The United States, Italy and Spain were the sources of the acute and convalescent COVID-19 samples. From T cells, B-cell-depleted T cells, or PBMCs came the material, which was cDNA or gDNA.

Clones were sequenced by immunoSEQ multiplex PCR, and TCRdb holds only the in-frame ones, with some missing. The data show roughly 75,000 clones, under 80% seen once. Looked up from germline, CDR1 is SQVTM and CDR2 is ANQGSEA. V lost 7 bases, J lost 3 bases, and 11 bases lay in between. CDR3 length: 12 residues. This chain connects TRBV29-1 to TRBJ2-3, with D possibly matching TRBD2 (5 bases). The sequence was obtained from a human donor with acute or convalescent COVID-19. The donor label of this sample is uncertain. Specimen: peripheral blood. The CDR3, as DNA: TGCAGCGGAGACTATTTGACAGATACGCAGTATTTT. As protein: CSGDYLTDTQYF.